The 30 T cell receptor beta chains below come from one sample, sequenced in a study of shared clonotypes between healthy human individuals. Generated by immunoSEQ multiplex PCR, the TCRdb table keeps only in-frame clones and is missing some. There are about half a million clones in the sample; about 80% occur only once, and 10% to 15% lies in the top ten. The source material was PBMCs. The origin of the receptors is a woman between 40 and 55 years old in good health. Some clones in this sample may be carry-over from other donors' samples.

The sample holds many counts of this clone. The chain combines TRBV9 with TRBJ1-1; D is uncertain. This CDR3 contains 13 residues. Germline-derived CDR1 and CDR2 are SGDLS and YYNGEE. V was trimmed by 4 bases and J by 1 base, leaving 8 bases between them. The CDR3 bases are TGTGCCAGCAGCTCACGACGGAACACTGAAGCTTTCTTT. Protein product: CASSSRRNTEAFF.

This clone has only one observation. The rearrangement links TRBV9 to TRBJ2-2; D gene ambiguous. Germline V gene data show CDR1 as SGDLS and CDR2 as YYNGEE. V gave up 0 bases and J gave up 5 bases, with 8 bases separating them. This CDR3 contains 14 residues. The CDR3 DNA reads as TGTGCCAGCAGCGTAGAGCTAGTAACCGGGGAGCTGTTTTTT. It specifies CASSVELVTGELFF. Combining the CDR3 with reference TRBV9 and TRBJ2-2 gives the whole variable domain DSGVTQTPKHLITATGQRVTLRCSPRSGDLSVYWYQQSLDQGLQFLIQYYNGEERAKGNILERFSAQQFPDLHSELNLSSLELGDSALYFCASSVELVTGELFFGEGSRLTVL.

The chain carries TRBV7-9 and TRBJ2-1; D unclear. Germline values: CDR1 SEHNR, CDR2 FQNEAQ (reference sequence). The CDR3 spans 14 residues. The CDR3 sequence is CAEGRVSSYNEQFF. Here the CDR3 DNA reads TGTGCAGAAGGGCGAGTGAGCTCCTACAATGAGCAGTTCTTC.

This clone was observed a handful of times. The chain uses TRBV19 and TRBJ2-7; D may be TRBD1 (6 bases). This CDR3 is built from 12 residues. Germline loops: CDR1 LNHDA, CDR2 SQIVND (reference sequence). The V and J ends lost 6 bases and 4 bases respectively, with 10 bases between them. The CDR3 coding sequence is TGTGCCAGTAGCCCTGGACAGTACGAGCAGTACTTC. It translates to CASSPGQYEQYF. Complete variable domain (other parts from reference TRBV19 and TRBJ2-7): DGGITQSPKYLFRKEGQNVTLSCEQNLNHDAMYWYRQDPGQGLRLIYYSQIVNDFQKGDIAEGYSVSREKKESFPLTVTSAQKNPTAFYLCASSPGQYEQYFGPGTRLTVT.

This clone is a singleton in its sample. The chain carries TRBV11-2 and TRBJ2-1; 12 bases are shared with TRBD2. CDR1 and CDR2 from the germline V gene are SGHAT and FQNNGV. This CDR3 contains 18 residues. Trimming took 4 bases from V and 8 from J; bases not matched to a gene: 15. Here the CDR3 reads CASSYFWLAGGHLDEQFF. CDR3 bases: TGTGCCAGCAGCTATTTTTGGCTAGCGGGAGGGCATTTGGATGAGCAGTTCTTC. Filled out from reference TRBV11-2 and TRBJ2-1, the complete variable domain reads EAGVAQSPRYKIIEKRQSVAFWCNPISGHATLYWYQQILGQGPKLLIQFQNNGVVDDSQLPKDRFSAERLKGVDSTLKIQPAKLEDSAVYLCASSYFWLAGGHLDEQFFGPGTRLTVL.

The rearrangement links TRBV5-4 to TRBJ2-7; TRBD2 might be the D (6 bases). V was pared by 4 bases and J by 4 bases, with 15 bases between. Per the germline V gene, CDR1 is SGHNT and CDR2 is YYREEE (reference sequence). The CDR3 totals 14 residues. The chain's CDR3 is CASSPSGPFYEQYF. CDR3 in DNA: TGTGCCAGCAGCCCAAGCGGGCCCTTTTACGAGCAGTACTTC.

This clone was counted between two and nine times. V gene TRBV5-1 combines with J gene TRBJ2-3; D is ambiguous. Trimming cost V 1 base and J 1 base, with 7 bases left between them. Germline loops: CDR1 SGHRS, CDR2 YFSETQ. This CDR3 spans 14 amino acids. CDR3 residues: CASSLYSGTDTQYF. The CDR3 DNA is TGCGCCAGCAGCTTGTATTCGGGCACAGATACGCAGTATTTT.

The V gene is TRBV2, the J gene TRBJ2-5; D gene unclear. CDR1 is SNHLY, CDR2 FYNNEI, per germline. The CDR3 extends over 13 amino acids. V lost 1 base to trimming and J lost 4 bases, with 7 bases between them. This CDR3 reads CASSEGQPETQYF. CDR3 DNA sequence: TGTGCCAGCAGTGAAGGGCAGCCAGAGACCCAGTACTTC. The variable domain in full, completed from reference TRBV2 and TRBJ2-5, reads EPEVTQTPSHQVTQMGQEVILRCVPISNHLYFYWYRQILGQKVEFLVSFYNNEISEKSEIFDDQFSVERPDGSNFTLKIRSTKLEDSAMYFCASSEGQPETQYFGPGTRLLVL.

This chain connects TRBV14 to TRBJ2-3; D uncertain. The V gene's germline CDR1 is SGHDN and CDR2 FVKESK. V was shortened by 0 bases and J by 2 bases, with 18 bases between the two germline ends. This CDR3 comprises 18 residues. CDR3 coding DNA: TGTGCCAGCAGCCAAGAACTTGGAGTGAGCGACCTCACAGATACGCAGTATTTT. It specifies CASSQELGVSDLTDTQYF.

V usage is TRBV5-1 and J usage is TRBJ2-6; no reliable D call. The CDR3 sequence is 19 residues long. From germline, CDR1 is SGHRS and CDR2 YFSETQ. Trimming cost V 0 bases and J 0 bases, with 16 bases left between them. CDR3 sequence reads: CASSLGTQMKYSGANVLTF. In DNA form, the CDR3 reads TGCGCCAGCAGCTTGGGAACCCAGATGAAATACTCTGGGGCCAACGTCCTGACTTTC.

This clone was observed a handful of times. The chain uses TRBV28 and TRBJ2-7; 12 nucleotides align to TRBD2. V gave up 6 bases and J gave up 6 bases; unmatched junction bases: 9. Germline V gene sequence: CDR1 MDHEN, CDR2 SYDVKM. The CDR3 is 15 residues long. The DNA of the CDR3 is TGTGCCAGCAGCCCGGCGACTAGCGGGAGCACCGAGCAGTACTTC. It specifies CASSPATSGSTEQYF.

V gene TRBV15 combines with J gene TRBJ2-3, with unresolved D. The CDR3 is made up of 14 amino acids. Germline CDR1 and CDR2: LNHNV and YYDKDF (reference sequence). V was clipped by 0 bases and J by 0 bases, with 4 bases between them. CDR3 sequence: CATSRERSTDTQYF. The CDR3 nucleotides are TGTGCCACCAGCAGAGAGAGGAGCACAGATACGCAGTATTTT.

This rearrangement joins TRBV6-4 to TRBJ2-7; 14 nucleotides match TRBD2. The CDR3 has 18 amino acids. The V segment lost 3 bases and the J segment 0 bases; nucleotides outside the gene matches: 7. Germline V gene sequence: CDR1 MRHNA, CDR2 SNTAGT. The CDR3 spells CASSEGTSGSWDSYEQYF. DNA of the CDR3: TGTGCCAGCAGTGAAGGGACTAGCGGGAGCTGGGACTCCTACGAGCAGTACTTC.

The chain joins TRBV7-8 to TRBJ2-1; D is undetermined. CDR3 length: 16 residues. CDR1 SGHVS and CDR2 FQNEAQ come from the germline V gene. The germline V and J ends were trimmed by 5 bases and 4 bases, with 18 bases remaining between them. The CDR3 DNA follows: TGTGCCAGCAGCCCACGTGGGCTAGATCTTTACAATGAGCAGTTCTTC. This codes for CASSPRGLDLYNEQFF.

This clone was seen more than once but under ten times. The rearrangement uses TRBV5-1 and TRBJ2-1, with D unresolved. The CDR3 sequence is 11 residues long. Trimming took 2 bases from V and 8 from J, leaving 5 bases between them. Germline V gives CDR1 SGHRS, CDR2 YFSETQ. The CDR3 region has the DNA TGCGCCAGCAGCTTTTACCATGAGCAGTTCTTC. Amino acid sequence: CASSFYHEQFF.

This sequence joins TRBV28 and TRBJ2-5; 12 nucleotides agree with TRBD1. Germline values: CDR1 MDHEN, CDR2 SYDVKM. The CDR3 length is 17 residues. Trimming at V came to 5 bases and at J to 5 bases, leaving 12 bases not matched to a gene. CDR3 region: CASSRYSGTGGAETQYF. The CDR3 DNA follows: TGTGCCAGCAGTCGCTACTCCGGGACAGGGGGCGCTGAGACCCAGTACTTC.

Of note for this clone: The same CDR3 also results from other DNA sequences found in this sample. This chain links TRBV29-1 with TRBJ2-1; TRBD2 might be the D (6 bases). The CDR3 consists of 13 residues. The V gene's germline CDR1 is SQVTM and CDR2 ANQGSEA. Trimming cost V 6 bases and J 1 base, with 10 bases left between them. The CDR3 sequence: CSVGGRSYNEQFF. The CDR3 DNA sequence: TGCAGCGTGGGGGGACGTTCCTACAATGAGCAGTTCTTC.

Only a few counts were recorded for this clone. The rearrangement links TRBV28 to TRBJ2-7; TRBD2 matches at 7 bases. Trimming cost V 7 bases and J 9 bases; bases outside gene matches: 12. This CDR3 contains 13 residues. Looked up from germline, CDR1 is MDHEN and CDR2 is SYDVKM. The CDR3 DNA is TGTGCCAGCACCCGGACGGCAGGGAGGGGGCAGTACTTC. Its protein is CASTRTAGRGQYF.

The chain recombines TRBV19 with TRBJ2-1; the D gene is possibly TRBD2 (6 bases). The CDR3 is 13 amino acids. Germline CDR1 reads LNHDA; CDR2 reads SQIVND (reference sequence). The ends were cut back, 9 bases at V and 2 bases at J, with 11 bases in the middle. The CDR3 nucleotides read TGTGCCAGCAGCGGGCTAGCCTACAATGAGCAGTTCTTC. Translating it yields CASSGLAYNEQFF.

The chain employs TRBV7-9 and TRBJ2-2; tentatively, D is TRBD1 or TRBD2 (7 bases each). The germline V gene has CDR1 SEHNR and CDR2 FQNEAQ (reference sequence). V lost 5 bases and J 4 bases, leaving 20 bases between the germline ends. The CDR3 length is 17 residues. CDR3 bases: TGTGCCAGCAGCCCAGGGGGGGGTCTAGCGGCCACCGGGGAGCTGTTTTTT. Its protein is CASSPGGGLAATGELFF.

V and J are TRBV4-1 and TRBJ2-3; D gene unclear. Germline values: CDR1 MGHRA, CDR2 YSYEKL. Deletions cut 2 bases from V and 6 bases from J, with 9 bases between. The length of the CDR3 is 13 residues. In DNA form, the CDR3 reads TGCGCCAGCAGCCAACGGTTGAGGGATACGCAGTATTTT. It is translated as CASSQRLRDTQYF.

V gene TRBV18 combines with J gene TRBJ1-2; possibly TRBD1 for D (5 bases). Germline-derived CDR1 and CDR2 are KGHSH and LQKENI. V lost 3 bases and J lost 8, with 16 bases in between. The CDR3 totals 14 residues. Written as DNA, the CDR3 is TGTGCCAGCTCACCCCGGGACCAATCTCGGGGCTACACCTTC. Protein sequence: CASSPRDQSRGYTF.

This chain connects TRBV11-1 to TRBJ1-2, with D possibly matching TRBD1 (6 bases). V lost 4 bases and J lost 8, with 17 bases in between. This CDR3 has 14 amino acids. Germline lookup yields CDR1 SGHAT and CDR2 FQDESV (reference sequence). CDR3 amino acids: CASSSRGQGHGYTF. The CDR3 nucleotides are TGTGCCAGCAGCTCACGGGGCCAGGGACACGGCTACACCTTC. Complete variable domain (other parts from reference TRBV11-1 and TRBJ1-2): EAEVAQSPRYKITEKSQAVAFWCDPISGHATLYWYRQILGQGPELLVQFQDESVVDDSQLPKDRFSAERLKGVDSTLKIQPAELGDSAMYLCASSSRGQGHGYTFGSGTRLTVV.

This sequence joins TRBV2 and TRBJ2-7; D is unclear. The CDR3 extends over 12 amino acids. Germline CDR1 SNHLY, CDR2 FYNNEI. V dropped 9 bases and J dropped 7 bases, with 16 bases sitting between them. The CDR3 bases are TGTGCCAGTCAGATGGGCAACGGGGAGCAGTACTTC. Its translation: CASQMGNGEQYF.

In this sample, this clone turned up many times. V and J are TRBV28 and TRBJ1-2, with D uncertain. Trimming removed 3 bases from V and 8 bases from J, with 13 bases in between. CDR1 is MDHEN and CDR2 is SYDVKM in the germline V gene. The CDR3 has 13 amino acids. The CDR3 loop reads CASSFEASGGYTF. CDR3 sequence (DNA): TGTGCCAGCAGTTTTGAGGCTTCCGGGGGCTACACCTTC.

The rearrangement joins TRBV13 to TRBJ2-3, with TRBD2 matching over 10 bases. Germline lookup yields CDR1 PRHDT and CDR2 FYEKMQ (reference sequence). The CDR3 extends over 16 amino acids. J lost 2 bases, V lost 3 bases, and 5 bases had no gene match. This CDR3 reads CASSFIAGGVTDTQYF. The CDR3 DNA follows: TGTGCCAGCAGCTTTATAGCGGGAGGTGTCACAGATACGCAGTATTTT.

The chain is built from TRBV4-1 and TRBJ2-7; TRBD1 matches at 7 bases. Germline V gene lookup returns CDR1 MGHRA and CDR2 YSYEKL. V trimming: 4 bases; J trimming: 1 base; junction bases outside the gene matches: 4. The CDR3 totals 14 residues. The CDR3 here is CASSPGTVSYEQYF. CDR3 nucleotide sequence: TGCGCCAGCAGCCCAGGGACAGTTTCCTACGAGCAGTACTTC.

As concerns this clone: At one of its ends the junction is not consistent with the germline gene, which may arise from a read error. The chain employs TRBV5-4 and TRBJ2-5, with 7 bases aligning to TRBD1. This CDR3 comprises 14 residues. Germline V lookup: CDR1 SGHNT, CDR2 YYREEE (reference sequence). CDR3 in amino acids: CAGSAQGIKETQYF. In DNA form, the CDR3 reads TGTGCCGGCAGCGCACAGGGGATTAAAGAGACCCAGTACTTC.

The CDR3 DNA reads TGCGCCAGCAGCCCGGCTCCCGAGGCGGGAGGGTTCAATGAGCAGTTCTTC. Its protein is CASSPAPEAGGFNEQFF. This chain uses TRBV5-1 with TRBJ2-1, with 9 positions matching TRBD2. There are 17 residues in the CDR3. The V segment lost 4 bases and the J segment 6 bases; nucleotides outside the gene matches: 14. Germline lookup yields CDR1 SGHRS and CDR2 YFSETQ. The variable domain in full, completed from reference TRBV5-1 and TRBJ2-1, reads KAGVTQTPRYLIKTRGQQVTLSCSPISGHRSVSWYQQTPGQGLQFLFEYFSETQRNKGNFPGRFSGRQFSNSRSEMNVSTLELGDSALYLCASSPAPEAGGFNEQFFGPGTRLTVL.

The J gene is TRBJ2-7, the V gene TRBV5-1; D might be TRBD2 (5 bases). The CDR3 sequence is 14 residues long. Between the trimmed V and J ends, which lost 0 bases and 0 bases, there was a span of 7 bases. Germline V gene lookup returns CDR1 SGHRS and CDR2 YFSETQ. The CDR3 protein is CASSLGGLSYEQYF. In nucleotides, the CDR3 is TGCGCCAGCAGCTTGGGAGGACTCTCCTACGAGCAGTACTTC.